The 25 T cell receptor beta chains reported below all come from one sample, sequenced in a study of blood T cell repertoires in COVID-19. Sequencing used immunoSEQ multiplex PCR; TCRdb keeps in-frame clones, though not all of them. The sample lists around 140,000 clones, 65% to 85% seen once, with about 2% in the top ten. The sample was peripheral blood. The receptors come from a woman aged 60 to 75 with acute or convalescent COVID-19.

A note on this clone: The same CDR3 is also encoded by other DNA sequences in this sample. The V gene is TRBV9, the J gene TRBJ1-2; 7 bases map to TRBD1. Trimming at V came to 0 bases and at J to 4 bases, leaving 3 bases not matched to a gene. The germline V gene encodes CDR1 SGDLS and CDR2 YYNGEE. This CDR3 has 14 amino acids. CDR3: CASSVGGTAYGYTF. CDR3 nucleotides: TGTGCCAGCAGCGTAGGGGGGACAGCCTATGGCTACACCTTC.

By share, this clone counts as medium-sized. The rearrangement links TRBV30 to TRBJ1-2; D is unresolved. Germline values: CDR1 GTSNPN, CDR2 SVGIG (reference sequence). This CDR3 spans 14 amino acids. V was shortened by 4 bases and J by 3 bases, with 15 bases between the two germline ends. DNA of the CDR3: TGTGCCTGGACGGGGTTCCAGTGGGACTATGGCTACACCTTC. Translation: CAWTGFQWDYGYTF.

The chain links TRBV9 to TRBJ2-7, with a possible D match to TRBD2 (5 bases). Germline values: CDR1 SGDLS, CDR2 YYNGEE. V was trimmed by 4 bases and J by 0 bases, leaving 11 bases between them. This CDR3 region has 14 residues. CDR3 in amino acids: CASSPGGYSYEQYF. The CDR3 DNA reads TGTGCCAGCAGCCCAGGAGGCTACTCCTACGAGCAGTACTTC. The variable domain in full, with the rest retrieved from reference TRBV9 and TRBJ2-7, is DSGVTQTPKHLITATGQRVTLRCSPRSGDLSVYWYQQSLDQGLQFLIQYYNGEERAKGNILERFSAQQFPDLHSELNLSSLELGDSALYFCASSPGGYSYEQYFGPGTRLTVT.

The rearrangement joins TRBV10-3 to TRBJ2-7; D may be TRBD1 (5 bases). V lost 0 bases to trimming and J lost 2 bases, with 11 bases between them. CDR3 length: 15 residues. Looked up from germline, CDR1 is ENHRY and CDR2 is SYGVKD. The CDR3 sequence is CAISESRGGTYEQYF. DNA of the CDR3: TGTGCCATCAGTGAGTCTAGGGGCGGAACCTACGAGCAGTACTTC.

The gene calls are TRBV5-1 and TRBJ2-1; 10 bases align to TRBD2. The junction had 7 bases not matched to a gene; V was cut back by 0 bases and J by 7 bases. The CDR3 consists of 16 residues. Germline CDR1 is SGHRS and CDR2 is YFSETQ. The CDR3 nucleotides are TGCGCCAGCAGCTTGGGAGCGGGAGGGCGGGTGAATGAGCAGTTCTTC. It codes for CASSLGAGGRVNEQFF.

V and J are TRBV5-1 and TRBJ2-5, with a tentative D call TRBD1 (5 bases). Germline lookup yields CDR1 SGHRS and CDR2 YFSETQ. The germline V and J ends were trimmed by 1 base and 4 bases, with 17 bases remaining between them. The CDR3 has 16 amino acids. The CDR3 nucleotides are TGCGCCAGCAGCTTGTATGCAGGGATAAGGCTAGAGACCCAGTACTTC. Translation: CASSLYAGIRLETQYF.

This sequence joins TRBV5-4 and TRBJ2-1; 8 bases are a match to TRBD2. CDR3 length: 13 residues. V lost 2 bases, J lost 8 bases, and 3 bases stayed unmatched. The germline V gene encodes CDR1 SGHNT and CDR2 YYREEE (reference sequence). CDR3 loop: CASSFPGLDEQFF. For the CDR3, the DNA is TGTGCCAGCAGCTTTCCGGGACTAGATGAGCAGTTCTTC. Full variable domain (remainder filled in from reference TRBV5-4 and TRBJ2-1): ETGVTQSPTHLIKTRGQQVTLRCSSQSGHNTVSWYQQALGQGPQFIFQYYREEENGRGNFPPRFSGLQFPNYSSELNVNALELDDSALYLCASSFPGLDEQFFGPGTRLTVL.

The J gene is TRBJ2-3, the V gene TRBV11-1; tentative D call: TRBD2 (5 bases). Looked up from germline, CDR1 is SGHAT and CDR2 is FQDESV (reference sequence). V was cut by 4 bases and J by 8 bases, with 10 bases left in between. CDR3 length: 12 residues. CDR3 nucleotide sequence: TGTGCCAGCAGCTCCTCTGCGGGTACGCAGTATTTT. Translation gives CASSSSAGTQYF.

The DNA of the CDR3 is TGTGCCAGCAGCCAGAATACAGCGCAGTACTTC. This gives the protein CASSQNTAQYF. V usage is TRBV12-3 or TRBV12-4 and J usage is TRBJ2-7; no firm D call. Trimming pared 6 bases from V and 9 bases from J, leaving 12 bases between. CDR3 length: 11 amino acids.

The chain recombines TRBV11-2 with TRBJ2-5; the match to TRBD2 covers 8 bases. The germline V gene has CDR1 SGHAT and CDR2 FQNNGV. V was clipped by 5 bases and J by 5 bases; unmatched bases: 10. The CDR3 is 15 amino acids. This CDR3 reads CASSLTREVRETQYF. CDR3 in DNA: TGTGCCAGCAGCCTGACGCGGGAGGTTCGGGAGACCCAGTACTTC.

V usage is TRBV15 and J usage is TRBJ2-4; TRBD1 might be the D (6 bases). The CDR3 is 13 residues long. Trimming cost V 0 bases and J 11 bases, with 11 bases left between them. CDR1 and CDR2 (germline): LNHNV, YYDKDF (reference sequence). CDR3 nucleotide sequence: TGTGCCACCAGCAGAGATTGGGGGCCGCTTCAGTACTTC. Amino acid sequence: CATSRDWGPLQYF.

The gene calls are TRBV19 and TRBJ2-3; a possible D gene is TRBD1 (5 bases). With 9 bases removed from V and 2 bases from J, the gap between germline ends came to 15 bases. The CDR3 totals 14 residues. CDR1 is LNHDA and CDR2 is SQIVND in the germline V gene (reference sequence). The CDR3, as DNA: TGTGCCAGAGACAGACTTAAATCCACAGATACGCAGTATTTT. The encoded protein is CARDRLKSTDTQYF.

The rearrangement links TRBV28 to TRBJ1-2; D is unclear. Trimming pared 5 bases from V and 8 bases from J, leaving 15 bases between. The CDR3 runs 13 residues. Germline lookup yields CDR1 MDHEN and CDR2 SYDVKM. The CDR3 DNA reads as TGTGCCAGCAGTCCCGCCGAGTCGAGAGGCTACACCTTC. Amino acids: CASSPAESRGYTF.

The V call is TRBV24-1, the J call TRBJ2-1; TRBD2 is a possible D gene (5 bases). Trimming left V 6 bases short and J 4 bases short, with 9 bases between. The germline V gene has CDR1 KGHDR and CDR2 SFDVKD. The CDR3 is made up of 13 amino acids. This chain's CDR3 is CATSNAGYNEQFF. The CDR3 nucleotides are TGTGCCACCAGTAACGCGGGTTACAATGAGCAGTTCTTC.

For this clone: In the same sample, other DNA sequences code for this CDR3. The rearrangement links TRBV5-1 to TRBJ2-1; 13 nucleotides match TRBD2. V lost 0 bases, J lost 7 bases, and 4 bases stayed unmatched. This CDR3 comprises 16 residues. Germline V gives CDR1 SGHRS, CDR2 YFSETQ. For the CDR3, the DNA is TGCGCCAGCAGCTTGGGGACTAGCGGGAGAGCAAATGAGCAGTTCTTC. This encodes CASSLGTSGRANEQFF.

The genes are TRBV30 and TRBJ2-1; D is ambiguous. Per germline, CDR1 GTSNPN and CDR2 SVGIG (reference sequence). Deletions cut 4 bases from V and 6 bases from J, with 7 bases between. This CDR3 has 11 amino acids. CDR3 nucleotides: TGTGCCTGGAACAGTTTCAATGAGCAGTTCTTC. Translation gives CAWNSFNEQFF.

The rearrangement joins TRBV18 to TRBJ2-7; TRBD1 matches 9 bases. The V segment lost 3 bases and the J segment 0 bases; nucleotides outside the gene matches: 15. Looked up from germline, CDR1 is KGHSH and CDR2 is LQKENI. The CDR3 has 19 residues. CDR3 in amino acids: CASSPPGTGQGQSSYEQYF. In nucleotides, the CDR3 is TGTGCCAGCTCACCCCCCGGGACAGGGCAAGGCCAAAGCTCCTACGAGCAGTACTTC.

This chain joins TRBV5-1 and TRBJ2-4; TRBD2 is a possible D gene (7 bases). CDR3 length: 15 amino acids. V was shortened by 1 base and J by 8 bases, with 16 bases between the two germline ends. Germline V lookup: CDR1 SGHRS, CDR2 YFSETQ. CDR3 region: CASSLWGGAPDIQYF. In DNA form, the CDR3 reads TGCGCCAGCAGCTTGTGGGGGGGCGCCCCGGACATTCAGTACTTC.

This clone was seen a handful of times. The chain couples TRBV2 to TRBJ2-3; no firm D call. Deletions cut 10 bases from V and 2 bases from J, with 13 bases between. The CDR3 has 13 amino acids. Germline values: CDR1 SNHLY, CDR2 FYNNEI. The CDR3 coding sequence is TGTGCCACGCTACCGGTCTACACAGATACGCAGTATTTT. Protein: CATLPVYTDTQYF.

The gene calls are TRBV10-2 and TRBJ2-7; a possible D gene is TRBD2 (7 bases). Trimming took 8 bases from V and 4 from J, leaving 18 bases between them. Germline CDR1 WSHSY, CDR2 SAAADI. This CDR3 contains 14 residues. CDR3 nucleotide sequence: TGCGCCAGCGGGGGGGGCCTAGGCTCATACGAGCAGTACTTC. Translating gives CASGGGLGSYEQYF.

This clone has just a few counts. The J gene is TRBJ1-2, the V gene TRBV27, with a weak D call TRBD1 (6 bases). The CDR3 sequence is 14 residues long. With 0 bases removed from V and 2 bases from J, the gap between germline ends came to 7 bases. Per germline, CDR1 MNHEY and CDR2 SMNVEV (reference sequence). In DNA form, the CDR3 reads TGTGCCAGCAGTTTATCGACAGGCAACTATGGCTACACCTTC. This translates into CASSLSTGNYGYTF.

The CDR3 DNA reads as TGTGCCAGCAGCGATACAGGGATATCCCCCTCAGATACGCAGTATTTT. Translating it yields CASSDTGISPSDTQYF. V usage is TRBV7-9 and J usage is TRBJ2-3; possible D gene TRBD1, 6 bases. This CDR3 is built from 16 residues. With 5 bases removed from V and 4 bases from J, the gap between germline ends came to 19 bases. Germline values: CDR1 SEHNR, CDR2 FQNEAQ (reference sequence).

This clone was found once. This chain joins TRBV15 and TRBJ1-5; D is possibly TRBD1 (5 bases). This CDR3 has 14 amino acids. V was clipped by 5 bases and J by 1 base, with 9 bases between them. Germline values: CDR1 LNHNV, CDR2 YYDKDF (reference sequence). The CDR3 nucleotides are TGTGCCACCAGCTCGAAGGGGAGCAATCAGCCCCAGCATTTT. Residues: CATSSKGSNQPQHF.

This rearrangement joins TRBV5-5 to TRBJ1-4, with no clear D. The CDR3 loop spans 14 amino acids. CDR1 SGHKS and CDR2 YYEKEE come from the germline V gene (reference sequence). V lost 4 bases, J lost 4 bases, and 11 bases lay in between. The CDR3 DNA is TGTGCCAGCAGCAGAGGCTTTCTTAATGAAAAACTGTTTTTT. Translating it yields CASSRGFLNEKLFF.

This chain uses TRBV25-1 with TRBJ2-7, with 9 nucleotides matching TRBD1. There are 15 residues in the CDR3. With 3 bases clipped from V and 4 bases from J, the junction kept 7 bases outside the gene matches. Per the germline V gene, CDR1 is MGHDK and CDR2 is SYGVNS. CDR3 DNA: TGTGCCAGCAGTGACTTTGGGGACAGGGCGTACGAGCAGTACTTC. The encoded protein is CASSDFGDRAYEQYF.